The sequence of this T cell receptor (beta chain) was determined in a study of PD-L1 blockade in urothelial cancer. Study-level background: Median T cell yield from blood was over 130,000.

Study-level findings and limits: The study found that durable-benefit patients expanded tumor-associated blood clones more at 3 weeks. A below-median TCR clonality in blood before treatment predicted better survival.

This CDR3 contains 16 residues. The germline V gene encodes CDR1 MNHEY and CDR2 SMNVEV (reference sequence). Unmatched junction bases numbered 10, after V lost 4 bases and J lost 4 bases. Each PCR had synthetic TCR analog templates added to it as a spike-in. TCRdb's table, derived via immunoSEQ multiplex PCR, lists solely in-frame clones and lacks some. The data show about 80,000 clones, with around 90% seen just once and roughly 5.7% held by the top ten. On this clone: Its antigen is not known.

This clonotype was obtained from a woman in her seventies with urothelial cancer. The specimen comprised PBMCs, sampled around atezolizumab (anti-PD-L1) treatment. The chain is built from TRBV27 and TRBJ2-1; 7 bases line up with TRBD2. CDR3 protein: CASSSPGRRGYNEQFF. The CDR3 bases are TGTGCCAGCAGTTCTCCCGGGAGGAGGGGTTACAATGAGCAGTTCTTC.